This TCR beta chain was captured in a study of blood T cell repertoires in COVID-19. At the level of the study: From the United States, Italy and Spain came samples of acute and convalescent COVID-19. Sample material is recorded as cDNA or gDNA derived from T cells, B-cell-depleted T cells, or PBMCs.

This CDR3 has 13 residues. V lost 4 bases to trimming and J lost 9 bases, with 15 bases between them. Germline loops: CDR1 KGHDR, CDR2 SFDVKD. Under the authors' procedure: Using reference gene primer amplification, nucleated cell counts were estimated. Assay: immunoSEQ multiplex PCR; the TCRdb copy retains only in-frame clones and omits some. V and J calls and clone size come straight from that table; D and trimming were deduced from the DNA. Among some 160,000 clones, around 77% were seen once, and the ten largest hold about 8.6%. This TCR was sampled from a man aged 50 or older with active or convalescent COVID-19. Sequencing used peripheral blood. This chain joins TRBV24-1 and TRBJ2-7, with D hard to call. The CDR3 DNA is TGTGCCACCAGTGACTCCTCTCTCCCCAGGCAGTACTTC. Its protein is CATSDSSLPRQYF.